A single sample gave rise to the 22 T cell receptor beta chains below, sequenced in a study of blood T cell repertoires in COVID-19. Method: immunoSEQ multiplex PCR; TCRdb's copy keeps in-frame clones and lacks some. The repertoire holds 110,000 to 150,000 clones, about 89% seen once, with about 3.2% in the top ten. The sequencing sample was made of peripheral blood. These receptors were collected from a man in his 60s with active or convalescent COVID-19.

V is TRBV19 and J is TRBJ1-6; unclear D gene. CDR3 length: 16 residues. V gave up 10 bases and J gave up 0 bases, with 16 bases separating them. Per the germline V gene, CDR1 is LNHDA and CDR2 is SQIVND (reference sequence). CDR3 nucleotides: TGTGCCACCCTAAATACCGCGAGCTCCTATAATTCACCCCTCCACTTT. This translates into CATLNTASSYNSPLHF.

The V call is TRBV5-1, the J call TRBJ2-1; 8 bases map to TRBD2. Trimming took 4 bases from V and 5 from J; bases not matched to a gene: 5. The germline gives CDR1 SGHRS, CDR2 YFSETQ. The CDR3 has 14 residues. The CDR3 DNA sequence: TGCGCCAGCAGCGTTAGCGGGGATAACAATGAGCAGTTCTTC. Translating it yields CASSVSGDNNEQFF.

The chain recombines TRBV28 with TRBJ1-3, with 8 bases lining up with TRBD1. There are 16 residues in the CDR3. Germline V lookup: CDR1 MDHEN, CDR2 SYDVKM. J was trimmed by 5 bases and V by 4 bases; bases with no gene match: 10. The CDR3: CASSWARGQDRNTIYF. DNA of the CDR3: TGTGCCAGCAGTTGGGCCCGGGGACAGGACAGAAACACCATATATTTT.

V usage is TRBV4-2 and J usage is TRBJ1-4; D gene ambiguous. CDR3 length: 15 amino acids. Germline CDR1 LGHNA, CDR2 YNFKEQ. The V end was cut by 0 bases, the J end by 0 bases, with 5 bases between. The CDR3 nucleotides are TGTGCCAGCAGCCAAGACAGGTCAACTAATGAAAAACTGTTTTTT. It specifies CASSQDRSTNEKLFF.

The rearrangement uses TRBV28 and TRBJ1-1, with TRBD1 matching 8 bases. The CDR3 contains 15 residues. The germline V gene encodes CDR1 MDHEN and CDR2 SYDVKM. V lost 7 bases and J lost 1; bases outside the gene matches: 8. CDR3 sequence: CASKLSGGRNTEAFF. The CDR3 DNA reads TGTGCCAGCAAGTTGTCAGGGGGCAGGAACACTGAAGCTTTCTTT.

In this sample, this clone turned up once. The chain couples TRBV12-5 to TRBJ1-2; the D is unclear. This CDR3 contains 13 residues. Per the germline V gene, CDR1 is LGHNT and CDR2 is FRNRAP. Deletions cut 7 bases from V and 8 bases from J, with 17 bases between. The CDR3 nucleotides read TGTGCTAGTGTCCCGGACGGAGGACTCGGCTACACCTTC. Amino acids: CASVPDGGLGYTF.

V and J are TRBV5-8 and TRBJ2-7, with 10 nucleotides matching TRBD2. Trimming took 4 bases from V and 6 from J; bases not matched to a gene: 10. The CDR3 is 15 residues long. Germline CDR1 and CDR2: SGHTS and YDEGEE. CDR3 in amino acids: CASSPSGRANSEQYF. The CDR3 region has the DNA TGTGCCAGCAGCCCGAGCGGGAGGGCCAATAGCGAGCAGTACTTC.

This clone was detected once. The chain uses TRBV27 and TRBJ2-3; possible D gene TRBD2, 7 bases. Per germline, CDR1 MNHEY and CDR2 SMNVEV (reference sequence). The CDR3 totals 13 residues. V was shortened by 3 bases and J by 8 bases, with 12 bases between the two germline ends. The CDR3 coding sequence is TGTGCCAGCAGTTTCGGAGGGGGGGGTACGCAGTATTTT. Protein: CASSFGGGGTQYF.

The chain carries TRBV10-3 and TRBJ1-4; D not certain. Deletions cut 2 bases from V and 1 base from J, with 5 bases between. Germline lookup yields CDR1 ENHRY and CDR2 SYGVKD. This CDR3 region has 14 residues. This CDR3 is CAISEGRTNEKLFF. CDR3 in DNA: TGTGCCATCAGTGAGGGCAGAACTAATGAAAAACTGTTTTTT.

In this sample, this clone turned up once. This sequence joins TRBV21-1 and TRBJ2-1; the table gives TRBD2 as D, unverified against the DNA. TRBV21-1 is shown as a pseudogene. The CDR3 is made up of 17 amino acids. The CDR3 is CASSKALVAGANNEQFF. CDR3 bases: TGTGCCAGCAGCAAAGCGCTGGTAGCGGGGGCGAACAATGAGCAGTTCTTC.

The chain links TRBV3-1 (or the pseudogene TRBV3-2) to TRBJ2-5; the D gene is possibly TRBD2 (6 bases). Germline-derived CDR1 and CDR2 are LGHDT and YNNKEL (reference sequence). Trimming stripped 1 base from V and 7 bases from J, with 16 bases between. This CDR3 region has 15 residues. Here the CDR3 DNA reads TGTGCCAGCAGCCAAGGGACCCGCGGGGCAGGGACCCAGTACTTC. Protein product: CASSQGTRGAGTQYF.

The chain has TRBV7-2 and TRBJ1-2, with D possibly TRBD1 on 5 matching bases. Germline-derived CDR1 and CDR2 are SGHTA and FQGNSA. The V gene lost 4 bases and the J gene lost 7 bases, with 19 bases spanning the gap. This CDR3 comprises 15 residues. The CDR3 region is CASSSHIQGASGYTF. The DNA for the CDR3 is TGTGCCAGCAGCTCACACATCCAGGGTGCCTCTGGCTACACCTTC.

The chain combines TRBV19 with TRBJ2-1; tentatively, D is TRBD2 (6 bases). Germline CDR1 reads LNHDA; CDR2 reads SQIVND (reference sequence). V was pared by 6 bases and J by 0 bases, with 12 bases between. The CDR3 is 15 residues long. CDR3 DNA: TGTGCCAGTAGCCCAGGGAGGATCTCCTACAATGAGCAGTTCTTC. Translating gives CASSPGRISYNEQFF. Looking up the rest from reference TRBV19 and TRBJ2-1 gives the full variable domain: DGGITQSPKYLFRKEGQNVTLSCEQNLNHDAMYWYRQDPGQGLRLIYYSQIVNDFQKGDIAEGYSVSREKKESFPLTVTSAQKNPTAFYLCASSPGRISYNEQFFGPGTRLTVL.

The chain joins TRBV4-1 to TRBJ2-2, with D hard to call. Trimming took off 5 bases at V and 6 bases at J, with 10 bases between the two ends. The V gene's germline CDR1 is MGHRA and CDR2 YSYEKL. The CDR3 extends over 13 amino acids. CDR3 sequence: CASSSPGAGELFF. The CDR3, as DNA: TGCGCCAGCAGCTCCCCTGGAGCCGGGGAGCTGTTTTTT.

J is TRBJ1-2 and V is TRBV6-6, with TRBD1 matching 7 bases. Germline CDR1 is MNHNY and CDR2 is SVGAGI (reference sequence). With V trimmed by 2 bases and J by 7 bases, 4 bases remained unmatched. The CDR3 spans 13 residues. For the CDR3, the DNA is TGTGCCAGCAGTTACGCGACAGGGACTGGCTACACCTTC. It translates to CASSYATGTGYTF.

The rearrangement links TRBV30 to TRBJ1-2; D might be TRBD1 (6 bases). With 8 bases removed from V and 2 bases from J, the gap between germline ends came to 15 bases. The CDR3 contains 13 residues. Looked up from germline, CDR1 is GTSNPN and CDR2 is SVGIG (reference sequence). CDR3 DNA sequence: TGTGCCCTTAATAGGGGGGGAAACTATGGCTACACCTTC. Protein product: CALNRGGNYGYTF.

This clone turned up a few times. This chain links TRBV19 with TRBJ2-7; 9 bases are a match to TRBD1. Germline CDR1 reads LNHDA; CDR2 reads SQIVND (reference sequence). The V and J ends lost 2 bases and 5 bases, in that order; junction bases with no gene match: 7. CDR3 size: 15 residues. The CDR3 region has the DNA TGTGCCAGTAGTATAAACCGGGACAGGGCCCACGAGCAGTACTTC. It codes for CASSINRDRAHEQYF. Supplemented by reference TRBV19 and TRBJ2-7, the full variable domain reads DGGITQSPKYLFRKEGQNVTLSCEQNLNHDAMYWYRQDPGQGLRLIYYSQIVNDFQKGDIAEGYSVSREKKESFPLTVTSAQKNPTAFYLCASSINRDRAHEQYFGPGTRLTVT.

The chain uses TRBV11-2 and TRBJ1-6; possibly TRBD1 for D (6 bases). Trimming removed 6 bases from V and 3 bases from J, with 12 bases in between. The CDR3 totals 15 residues. Germline V CDR1 and CDR2: SGHAT, FQNNGV. The CDR3 loop reads CASRPPDSYNSPLHF. In DNA form, the CDR3 reads TGTGCCAGCAGGCCCCCGGACAGCTATAATTCACCCCTCCACTTT. The full variable domain, with the rest looked up from reference TRBV11-2 and TRBJ1-6, is EAGVAQSPRYKIIEKRQSVAFWCNPISGHATLYWYQQILGQGPKLLIQFQNNGVVDDSQLPKDRFSAERLKGVDSTLKIQPAKLEDSAVYLCASRPPDSYNSPLHFGNGTRLTVT.

The rearrangement uses TRBV5-1 and TRBJ2-2; 8 bases map to TRBD1. The V segment lost 5 bases and the J segment 3 bases; nucleotides outside the gene matches: 3. This CDR3 has 14 residues. Germline CDR1 reads SGHRS; CDR2 reads YFSETQ. For the CDR3, the DNA is TGCGCCAGCAGGGAGACAGGGGACACCGGGGAGCTGTTTTTT. This gives the protein CASRETGDTGELFF.

This chain connects TRBV19 to TRBJ1-5; D unresolved. Trimming cost V 4 bases and J 6 bases, with 13 bases left between them. CDR1 is LNHDA and CDR2 is SQIVND in the germline V gene (reference sequence). CDR3 size: 14 residues. The CDR3 sequence is CASSRESAGQPQHF. CDR3 nucleotides: TGTGCCAGTAGTAGGGAGTCCGCGGGTCAGCCCCAGCATTTT. The whole variable domain, remainder taken from reference TRBV19 and TRBJ1-5, is DGGITQSPKYLFRKEGQNVTLSCEQNLNHDAMYWYRQDPGQGLRLIYYSQIVNDFQKGDIAEGYSVSREKKESFPLTVTSAQKNPTAFYLCASSRESAGQPQHFGDGTRLSIL.

The gene calls are TRBV21-1 and TRBJ1-5. TRBV21-1 is classified as a pseudogene. The length of the CDR3 is 13 residues. The CDR3 DNA reads TGTGCCAGCAGCAAAGAAGGAGATCAGCCCCAGCATTTT. It yields the protein CASSKEGDQPQHF.

As regards this clone: Distinct nucleotide sequences in the sample also encode this CDR3. V is TRBV7-9 and J is TRBJ2-3; TRBD2 agrees at 12 bases. The germline CDR1 and CDR2 sequences are SEHNR and FQNEAQ (reference sequence). The CDR3 covers 16 residues. V was pared by 1 base and J by 5 bases, with 4 bases of the junction left unmatched. The DNA for the CDR3 is TGTGCCAGCAGCTTAGGGCTAGCGGGAGGGCAAGATACGCAGTATTTT. As protein: CASSLGLAGGQDTQYF.